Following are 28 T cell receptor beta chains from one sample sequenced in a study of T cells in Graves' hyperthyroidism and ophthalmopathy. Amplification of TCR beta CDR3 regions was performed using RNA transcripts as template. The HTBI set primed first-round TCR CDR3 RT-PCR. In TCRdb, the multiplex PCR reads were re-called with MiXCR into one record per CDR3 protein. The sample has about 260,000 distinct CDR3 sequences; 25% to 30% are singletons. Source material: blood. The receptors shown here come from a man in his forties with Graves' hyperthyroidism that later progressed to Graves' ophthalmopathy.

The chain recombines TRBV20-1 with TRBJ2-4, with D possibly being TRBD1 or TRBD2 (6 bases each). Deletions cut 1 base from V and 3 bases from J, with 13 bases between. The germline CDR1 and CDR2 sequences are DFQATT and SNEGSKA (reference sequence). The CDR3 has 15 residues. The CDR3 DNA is TGCAGTGCTAGAGGGGGAGGCAGGGGCAAAAACATTCAGTACTTC. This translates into CSARGGGRGKNIQYF.

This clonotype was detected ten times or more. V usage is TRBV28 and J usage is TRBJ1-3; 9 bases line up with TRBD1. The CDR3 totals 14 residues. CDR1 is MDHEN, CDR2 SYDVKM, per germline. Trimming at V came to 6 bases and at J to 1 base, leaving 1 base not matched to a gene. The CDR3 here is CASRQGASGNTIYF. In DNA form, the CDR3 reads TGTGCCAGCAGACAGGGGGCTTCTGGAAACACCATATATTTT.

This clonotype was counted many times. The CDR3 region has the DNA TGTGCCAGCAGCATAAACAGGGGGCCTAACTATGGCTACACCTTC. Amino acid sequence: CASSINRGPNYGYTF. The V call is TRBV9, the J call TRBJ1-2, with 9 positions matching TRBD1. Germline CDR1 is SGDLS and CDR2 is YYNGEE. V shed 4 bases and J 0 bases; nucleotides not matched to a gene: 4. The CDR3 runs to 15 residues.

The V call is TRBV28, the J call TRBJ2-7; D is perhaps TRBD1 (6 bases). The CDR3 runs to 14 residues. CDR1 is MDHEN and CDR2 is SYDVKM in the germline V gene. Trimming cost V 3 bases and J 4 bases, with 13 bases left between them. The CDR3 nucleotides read TGTGCCAGCAGTTTTGACAGGCCCGGGTACGAGCAGTACTTC. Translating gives CASSFDRPGYEQYF.

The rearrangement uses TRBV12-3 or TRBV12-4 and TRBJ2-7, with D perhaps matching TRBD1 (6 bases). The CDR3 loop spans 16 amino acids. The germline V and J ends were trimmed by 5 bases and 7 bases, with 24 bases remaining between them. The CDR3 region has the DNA TGTGCCAGCAGTCCCCGTGGACAGACAACTGCGCGGGAGCAGTACTTC. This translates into CASSPRGQTTAREQYF.

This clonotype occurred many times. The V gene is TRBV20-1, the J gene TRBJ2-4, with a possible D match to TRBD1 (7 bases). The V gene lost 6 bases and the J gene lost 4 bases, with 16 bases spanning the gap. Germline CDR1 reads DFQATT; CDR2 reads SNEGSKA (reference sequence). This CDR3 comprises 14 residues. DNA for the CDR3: TGCAGTGCCAGGGGGGTGACACAAAAAAACATTCAGTACTTC. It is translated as CSARGVTQKNIQYF.

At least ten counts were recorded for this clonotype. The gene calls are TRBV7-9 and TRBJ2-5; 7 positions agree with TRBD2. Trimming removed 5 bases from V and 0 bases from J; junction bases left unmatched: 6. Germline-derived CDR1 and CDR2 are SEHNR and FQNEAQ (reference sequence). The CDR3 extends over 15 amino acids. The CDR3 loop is CASSRPSGDQETQYF. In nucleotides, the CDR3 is TGTGCCAGCAGCCGACCTAGCGGAGACCAAGAGACCCAGTACTTC.

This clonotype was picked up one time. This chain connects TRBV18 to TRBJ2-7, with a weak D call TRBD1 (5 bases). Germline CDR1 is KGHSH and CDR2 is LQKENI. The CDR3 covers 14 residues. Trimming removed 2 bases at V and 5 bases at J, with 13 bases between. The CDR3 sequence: CASSPGAQVNEQYF. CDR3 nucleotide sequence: TGTGCCAGCTCACCAGGGGCCCAGGTCAACGAGCAGTACTTC.

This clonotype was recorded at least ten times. Here the CDR3 DNA reads TGTGCCAGCAGCTCAAGGGGGGGGAGCTACACCTTC. Its protein product is CASSSRGGSYTF. This chain links TRBV7-8 with TRBJ1-2; possibly TRBD1 for D (6 bases). V dropped 4 bases and J dropped 9 bases, with 12 bases sitting between them. Germline CDR1 and CDR2: SGHVS and FQNEAQ. The CDR3 is made up of 12 amino acids.

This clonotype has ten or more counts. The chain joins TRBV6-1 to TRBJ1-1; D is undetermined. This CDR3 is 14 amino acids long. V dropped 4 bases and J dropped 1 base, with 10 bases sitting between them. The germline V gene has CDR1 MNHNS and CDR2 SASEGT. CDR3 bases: TGTGCCAGCAGTGGAACGAATAGGAACACTGAAGCTTTCTTT. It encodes CASSGTNRNTEAFF.

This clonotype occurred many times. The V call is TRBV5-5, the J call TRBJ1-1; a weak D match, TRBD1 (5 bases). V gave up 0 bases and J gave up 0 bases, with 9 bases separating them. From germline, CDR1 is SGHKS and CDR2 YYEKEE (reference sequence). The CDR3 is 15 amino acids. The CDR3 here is CASSLGGYMNTEAFF. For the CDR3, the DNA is TGTGCCAGCAGCTTGGGGGGCTACATGAACACTGAAGCTTTCTTT.

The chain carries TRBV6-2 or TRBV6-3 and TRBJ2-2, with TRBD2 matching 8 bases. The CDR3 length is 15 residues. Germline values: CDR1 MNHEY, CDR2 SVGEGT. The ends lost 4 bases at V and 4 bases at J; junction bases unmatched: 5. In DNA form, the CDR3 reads TGTGCCAGCAGTTTGGGGACTAGATTCACCGGGGAGCTGTTTTTT. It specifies CASSLGTRFTGELFF.

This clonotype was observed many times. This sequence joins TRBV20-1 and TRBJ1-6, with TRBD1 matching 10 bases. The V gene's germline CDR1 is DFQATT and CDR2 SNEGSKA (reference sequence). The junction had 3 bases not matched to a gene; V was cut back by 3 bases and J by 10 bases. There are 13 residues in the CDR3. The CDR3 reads CSASGTGASPLHF. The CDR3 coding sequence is TGCAGTGCTAGTGGGACAGGGGCCTCACCCCTCCACTTT.

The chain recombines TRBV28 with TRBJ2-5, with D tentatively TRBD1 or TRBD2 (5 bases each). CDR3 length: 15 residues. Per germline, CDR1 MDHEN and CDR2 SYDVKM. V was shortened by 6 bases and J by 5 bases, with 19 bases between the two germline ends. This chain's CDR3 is CASRSGTAIGETQYF. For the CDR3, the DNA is TGTGCCAGCAGGTCCGGGACGGCCATTGGGGAGACCCAGTACTTC. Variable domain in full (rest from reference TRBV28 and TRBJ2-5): DVKVTQSSRYLVKRTGEKVFLECVQDMDHENMFWYRQDPGLGLRLIYFSYDVKMKEKGDIPEGYSVSREKKERFSLILESASTNQTSMYLCASRSGTAIGETQYFGPGTRLLVL.

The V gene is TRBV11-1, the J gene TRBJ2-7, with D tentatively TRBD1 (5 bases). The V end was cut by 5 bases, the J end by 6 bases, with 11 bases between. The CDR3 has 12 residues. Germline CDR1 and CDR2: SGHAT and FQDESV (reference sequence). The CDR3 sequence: CASSHSGLEQYF. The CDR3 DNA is TGTGCCAGCAGCCACTCAGGGCTCGAGCAGTACTTC.

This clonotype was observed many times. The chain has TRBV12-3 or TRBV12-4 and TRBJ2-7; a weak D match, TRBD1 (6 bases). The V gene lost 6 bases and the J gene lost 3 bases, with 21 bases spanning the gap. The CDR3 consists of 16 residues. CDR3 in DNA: TGTGCCAGCAGCGTCCGGGACACCCTAGGATACTACGAGCAGTACTTC. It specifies CASSVRDTLGYYEQYF.

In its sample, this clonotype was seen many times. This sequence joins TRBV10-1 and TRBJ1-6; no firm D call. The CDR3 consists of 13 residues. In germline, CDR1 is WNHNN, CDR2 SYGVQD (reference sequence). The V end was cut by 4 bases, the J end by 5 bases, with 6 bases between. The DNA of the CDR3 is TGCGCCAGCAGTGGATCTAATAATTCACCCCTCCACTTT. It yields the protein CASSGSNNSPLHF.

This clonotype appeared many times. CDR3: CSVGTGPHGYTF. CDR3 DNA sequence: TGCAGCGTCGGGACAGGGCCCCATGGCTACACCTTC. The chain employs TRBV29-1 and TRBJ1-2; 9 bases are shared with TRBD1. The CDR3 extends over 12 amino acids. CDR1 is SQVTM, CDR2 ANQGSEA, per germline. V gave up 6 bases and J gave up 6 bases; unmatched junction bases: 5.

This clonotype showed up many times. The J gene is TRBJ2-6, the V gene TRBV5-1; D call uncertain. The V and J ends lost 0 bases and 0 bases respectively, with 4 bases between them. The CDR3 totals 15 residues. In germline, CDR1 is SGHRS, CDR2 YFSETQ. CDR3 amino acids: CASSLAYSGANVLTF. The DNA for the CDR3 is TGCGCCAGCAGCTTGGCCTACTCTGGGGCCAACGTCCTGACTTTC.

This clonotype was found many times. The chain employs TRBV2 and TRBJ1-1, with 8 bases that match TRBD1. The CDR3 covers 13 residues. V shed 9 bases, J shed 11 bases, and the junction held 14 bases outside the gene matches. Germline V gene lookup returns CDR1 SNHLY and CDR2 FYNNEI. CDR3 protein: CARREGRGLAAFF. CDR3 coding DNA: TGTGCCAGACGTGAGGGCAGGGGGCTGGCGGCTTTCTTT.

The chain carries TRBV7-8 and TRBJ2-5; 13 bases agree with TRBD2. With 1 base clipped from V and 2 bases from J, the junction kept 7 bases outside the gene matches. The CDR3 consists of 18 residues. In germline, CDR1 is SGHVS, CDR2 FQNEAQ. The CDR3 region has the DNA TGTGCCAGCAGCTTAGGAAGGACTAGCGGGGGAGCTCAAGAGACCCAGTACTTC. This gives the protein CASSLGRTSGGAQETQYF.

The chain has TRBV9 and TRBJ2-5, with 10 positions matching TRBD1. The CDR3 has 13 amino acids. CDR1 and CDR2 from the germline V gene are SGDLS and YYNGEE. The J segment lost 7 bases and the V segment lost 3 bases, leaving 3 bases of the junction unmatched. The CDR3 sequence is CASSGDRGWTQYF. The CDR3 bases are TGTGCCAGCAGCGGGGACAGGGGATGGACCCAGTACTTC.

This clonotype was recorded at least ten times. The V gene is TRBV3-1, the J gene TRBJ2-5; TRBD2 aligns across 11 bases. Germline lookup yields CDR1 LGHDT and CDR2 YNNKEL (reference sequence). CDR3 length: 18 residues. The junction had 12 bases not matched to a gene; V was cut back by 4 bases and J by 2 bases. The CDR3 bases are TGTGCCAGCAGCCTCGGAGATCGACTAGCGGGGCTACAAGAGACCCAGTACTTC. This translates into CASSLGDRLAGLQETQYF.

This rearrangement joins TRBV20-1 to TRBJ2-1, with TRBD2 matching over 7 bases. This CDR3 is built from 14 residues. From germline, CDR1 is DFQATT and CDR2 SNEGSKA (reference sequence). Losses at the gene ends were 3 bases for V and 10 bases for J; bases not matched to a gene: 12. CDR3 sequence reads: CSASSLAAKEEQFF. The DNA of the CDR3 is TGCAGTGCTAGTAGTCTAGCGGCCAAGGAGGAGCAGTTCTTC.

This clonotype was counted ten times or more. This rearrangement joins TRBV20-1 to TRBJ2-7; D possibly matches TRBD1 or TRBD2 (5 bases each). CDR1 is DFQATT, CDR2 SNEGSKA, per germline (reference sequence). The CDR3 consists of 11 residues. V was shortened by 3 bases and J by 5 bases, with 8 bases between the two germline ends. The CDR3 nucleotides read TGCAGTGCTAGTTGGGGGAACGAGCAGTACTTC. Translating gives CSASWGNEQYF.

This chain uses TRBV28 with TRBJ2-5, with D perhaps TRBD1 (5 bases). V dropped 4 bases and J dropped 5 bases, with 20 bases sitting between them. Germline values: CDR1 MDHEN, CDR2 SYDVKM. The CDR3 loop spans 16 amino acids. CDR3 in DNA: TGTGCCAGCAGTTCTCCCTCCTTACAGGACGGGGAGACCCAGTACTTC. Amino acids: CASSSPSLQDGETQYF.

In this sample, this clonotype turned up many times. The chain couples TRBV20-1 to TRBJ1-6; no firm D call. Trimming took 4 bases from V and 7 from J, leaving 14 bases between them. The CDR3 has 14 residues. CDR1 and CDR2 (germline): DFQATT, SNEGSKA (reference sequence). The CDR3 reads CSAMSRHSNSPLHF. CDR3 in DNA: TGCAGTGCTATGTCCCGACACAGCAATTCACCCCTCCACTTT.

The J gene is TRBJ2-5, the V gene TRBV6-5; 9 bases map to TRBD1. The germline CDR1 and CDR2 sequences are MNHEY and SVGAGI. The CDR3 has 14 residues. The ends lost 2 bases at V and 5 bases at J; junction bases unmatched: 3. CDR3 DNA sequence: TGTGCCAGCAGTTACCACAGGGGGCGGGAGACCCAGTACTTC. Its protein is CASSYHRGRETQYF.